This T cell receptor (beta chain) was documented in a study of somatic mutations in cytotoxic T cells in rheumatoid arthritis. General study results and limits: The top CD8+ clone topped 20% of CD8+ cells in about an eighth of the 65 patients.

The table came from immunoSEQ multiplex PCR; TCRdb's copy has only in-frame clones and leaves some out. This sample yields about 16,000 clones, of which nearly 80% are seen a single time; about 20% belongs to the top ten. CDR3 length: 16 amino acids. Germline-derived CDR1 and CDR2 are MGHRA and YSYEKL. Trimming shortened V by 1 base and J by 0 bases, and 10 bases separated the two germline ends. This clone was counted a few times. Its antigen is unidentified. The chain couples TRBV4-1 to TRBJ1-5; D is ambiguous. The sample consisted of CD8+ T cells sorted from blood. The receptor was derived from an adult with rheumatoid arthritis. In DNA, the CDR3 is TGCGCCAGCAGCCAAGCAACCGGTCATAGCAATCAGCCCCAGCATTTT. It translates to CASSQATGHSNQPQHF.